The clone carrying this T cell receptor beta chain was seen a handful of times. Its antigen is not known. Every bit of the isolated RNA underwent reverse transcription, so sequencing read expressed TCRB transcripts. Sequencing used immunoSEQ multiplex PCR; TCRdb keeps in-frame clones, though not all of them. This sample has a few hundred thousand clones; approximately 15% occur once, and the top ten carry roughly 0.015%. This entry comes from a study of beta chain features in type 1 diabetes. The junction had 10 bases not matched to a gene; V was cut back by 3 bases and J by 0 bases. The CDR3 consists of 19 residues. Germline V gene data show CDR1 as SGHNT and CDR2 as YYREEE (reference sequence). Overall study findings and caveats: Shortening that was moderate but significant affected the TCRB CDR3s of Type 1 diabetes patients in all four CD4+ subsets.

The TCR sequence derives from a man aged 18 to 30 with type 1 diabetes. V usage is TRBV5-4 and J usage is TRBJ2-6; 9 nucleotides align to TRBD2. The sequenced sample was naive CD4+ T cells from blood. CDR3 protein: CASSSGSGRADSGANVLTF. CDR3 DNA sequence: TGTGCCAGCAGCTCAGGTAGCGGGAGAGCCGACTCTGGGGCCAACGTCCTGACTTTC.